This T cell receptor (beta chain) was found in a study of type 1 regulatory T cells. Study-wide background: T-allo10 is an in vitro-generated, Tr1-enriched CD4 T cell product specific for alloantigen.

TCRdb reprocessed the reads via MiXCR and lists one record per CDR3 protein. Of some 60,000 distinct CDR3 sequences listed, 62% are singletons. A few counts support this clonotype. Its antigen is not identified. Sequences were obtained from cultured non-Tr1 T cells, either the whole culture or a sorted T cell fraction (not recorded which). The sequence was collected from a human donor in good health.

In nucleotides, the CDR3 is TGTGCCAGCAGGGAGGGTTATAACTATGGCTACACCTTC. It yields the protein CASREGYNYGYTF. The rearrangement uses TRBV12-3 or TRBV12-4 and TRBJ1-2; unclear D gene. V was cut by 6 bases and J by 1 base, with 9 bases left in between. The CDR3 extends over 13 amino acids.